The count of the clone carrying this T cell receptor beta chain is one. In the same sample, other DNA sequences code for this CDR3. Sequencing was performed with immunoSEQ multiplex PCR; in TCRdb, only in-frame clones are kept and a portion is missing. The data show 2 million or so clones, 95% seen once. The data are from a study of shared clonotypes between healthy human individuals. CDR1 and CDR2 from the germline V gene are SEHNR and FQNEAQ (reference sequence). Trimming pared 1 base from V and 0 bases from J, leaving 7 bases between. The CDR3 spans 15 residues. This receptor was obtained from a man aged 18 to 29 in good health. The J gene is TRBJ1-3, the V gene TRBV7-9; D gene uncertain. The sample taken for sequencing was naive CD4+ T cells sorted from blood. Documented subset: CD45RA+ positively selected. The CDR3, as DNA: TGTGCCAGCAGCTTAGTCCCAAACTCTGGAAACACCATATATTTT. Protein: CASSLVPNSGNTIYF.